Listed here are 27 T cell receptor beta chains from one sample, sequenced in a study of Graves' ophthalmopathy and Graves' hyperthyroidism (dated by TCRdb to the late 2010s). Sequenced on an Illumina HiSeq 2000. For repertoire sequencing, the TCR beta CDR3 regions were amplified from RNA transcripts. The first round was an RT-PCR using HTBI primers with the Qiagen OneStep RT-PCR kit, and this first round was followed by a second-round multiplex PCR, then size selection and purification. The public reads were quality trimmed at Q25 with fastp and then assembled into clones with MiXCR by TCRdb, keeping productive beta chains. Here each entry gathers all rows of one CDR3 protein and keeps the most common genes and DNA. This sample lists under 350,000 distinct CDR3 sequences; about a sixth were detected once. The ten largest clones take up around an eighth of the sample. The source material was peripheral blood. These receptors all come from an adult man with Graves' ophthalmopathy.

J is TRBJ2-5 and V is TRBV6-2 or TRBV6-3; TRBD2 matches 9 bases. From germline, CDR1 is MNHEY and CDR2 SVGEGT. With V trimmed by 2 bases and J by 0 bases, 4 bases remained unmatched. The CDR3 extends over 16 amino acids. In nucleotides, the CDR3 is TGTGCCAGCAGTTACGGTGCGGGGGGGCACCAAGAGACCCAGTACTTC. Translating gives CASSYGAGGHQETQYF.

This clonotype was recorded many times. V is TRBV6-5 and J is TRBJ1-6, with 11 bases identical to TRBD1. J lost 10 bases, V lost 4 bases, and 9 bases had no gene match. Looked up from germline, CDR1 is MNHEY and CDR2 is SVGAGI. CDR3 length: 16 residues. The CDR3 DNA reads as TGTGCCAGCAGTTTTACAAGGGACAGGGGGAACTCACCCCTCCACTTT. This sequence encodes CASSFTRDRGNSPLHF.

This clonotype was recorded at least ten times. A much larger clone is a single base away; this may be a read error. Since the CDR3 does not end with the conserved phenylalanine or tryptophan, this likely comes from a read error. The rearrangement uses TRBV7-2 and TRBJ2-5; possible D gene TRBD1, 6 bases. The germline V and J ends were trimmed by 2 bases and 0 bases, with 10 bases remaining between them. Per the germline V gene, CDR1 is SGHTA and CDR2 is FQGNSA. The CDR3 spans 15 residues. The CDR3 nucleotides are TGTGCCAGCAGCTTATCTGGGACAAACCAAGAGACCCAGTACGTC. Amino acids: CASSLSGTNQETQYV.

This clonotype was seen many times. V is TRBV28 and J is TRBJ1-2; 7 bases align to TRBD1. The germline gives CDR1 MDHEN, CDR2 SYDVKM. This CDR3 has 13 residues. V shed 6 bases, J shed 4 bases, and the junction held 5 bases outside the gene matches. The CDR3 region has the DNA TGTGCCAGCAGAAGCGGGACAGCCTATGGCTACACCTTC. This sequence encodes CASRSGTAYGYTF.

There are many counts of this clonotype. The V and J genes are TRBV6-5 and TRBJ2-5, with D perhaps TRBD1 (6 bases). Trimming took off 2 bases at V and 1 base at J, with 8 bases between the two ends. This CDR3 contains 14 residues. Germline CDR1 is MNHEY and CDR2 is SVGAGI. CDR3 region: CASSYGQSQETQYF. CDR3 sequence (DNA): TGTGCCAGCAGTTACGGACAGAGCCAAGAGACCCAGTACTTC.

This clonotype was seen ten or more times. This chain uses TRBV5-5 with TRBJ2-5; 11 nucleotides match TRBD1. The CDR3 consists of 16 residues. Per germline, CDR1 SGHKS and CDR2 YYEKEE (reference sequence). V was clipped by 3 bases and J by 5 bases; unmatched bases: 9. DNA of the CDR3: TGTGCCAGCAGCTCACTCAGGACAGGGGGCAGCGAGACCCAGTACTTC. It yields the protein CASSSLRTGGSETQYF. Based on the CDR3 plus reference TRBV5-5 and TRBJ2-5, the full variable domain is DAGVTQSPTHLIKTRGQQVTLRCSPISGHKSVSWYQQVLGQGPQFIFQYYEKEERGRGNFPDRFSARQFPNYSSELNVNALLLGDSALYLCASSSLRTGGSETQYFGPGTRLLVL.

This clonotype was seen at least ten times. Its ends do not fully match the called genes, so a read error is possible. The gene calls are TRBV18 and TRBJ2-5; 12 bases are shared with TRBD2. CDR1 and CDR2 from the germline V gene are KGHSH and LQKENI. This CDR3 spans 15 amino acids. CDR3 amino acids: CASSPGLAGQGTQYF. The CDR3 DNA sequence: TGTGCCAGCTCACCCGGACTAGCGGGACAAGGGACCCAGTACTTC.

This clonotype was seen repeatedly, ten times or more. The chain carries TRBV9 and TRBJ2-2; perhaps D is TRBD1 or TRBD2 (5 bases each). CDR1 and CDR2 (germline): SGDLS, YYNGEE. V lost 3 bases and J lost 4, with 13 bases in between. The CDR3 is made up of 15 amino acids. The CDR3 here is CASSGPGTITGELFF. Written as DNA, the CDR3 is TGTGCCAGCAGCGGCCCCGGGACCATCACCGGGGAGCTGTTTTTT.

This clonotype showed up many times. V and J are TRBV10-3 and TRBJ2-2; D possibly matches TRBD1 or TRBD2 (5 bases each). With 10 bases removed from V and 1 base from J, the gap between germline ends came to 16 bases. Germline lookup yields CDR1 ENHRY and CDR2 SYGVKD. The CDR3 is made up of 15 amino acids. CDR3 region: CATTPGRENTGELFF. CDR3 in DNA: TGTGCCACCACTCCGGGACGGGAGAACACCGGGGAGCTGTTTTTT.

This clonotype showed up many times. This sequence joins TRBV29-1 and TRBJ2-7, with 9 bases lining up with TRBD1. Germline values: CDR1 SQVTM, CDR2 ANQGSEA. Trimming cost V 6 bases and J 5 bases; bases outside gene matches: 11. CDR3 length equals 14 residues. The CDR3 region is CSVTDRGVEDEQYF. In nucleotides, the CDR3 is TGCAGCGTCACGGACAGGGGCGTCGAGGACGAGCAGTACTTC.

This clonotype turned up a few times. A much larger clone differs from this one at a single base, so this may be a read error. CDR3 coding DNA: TGTGCCAGCAGTTACTCGGGACGGCCGTCCGGGGAGCTGTTTTTT. This sequence encodes CASSYSGRPSGELFF. This sequence joins TRBV6-5 and TRBJ2-2; D possibly matches TRBD1 or TRBD2 (5 bases each). With 0 bases removed from V and 6 bases from J, the gap between germline ends came to 11 bases. The CDR3 sequence is 15 residues long. Germline V gene sequence: CDR1 MNHEY, CDR2 SVGAGI.

This clonotype was counted ten times or more. The chain carries TRBV30 and TRBJ2-7; D gene ambiguous. This CDR3 has 10 residues. From germline, CDR1 is GTSNPN and CDR2 SVGIG (reference sequence). The V and J ends lost 1 base and 3 bases respectively, with 1 base between them. This CDR3 is CAWSGYEQYF. For the CDR3, the DNA is TGTGCCTGGAGTGGCTACGAGCAGTACTTC.

This clonotype was recorded many times. V usage is TRBV20-1 and J usage is TRBJ2-7; 13 bases are shared with TRBD2. This CDR3 comprises 15 residues. Germline V gene lookup returns CDR1 DFQATT and CDR2 SNEGSKA (reference sequence). With V trimmed by 0 bases and J by 5 bases, 4 bases remained unmatched. In DNA, the CDR3 is TGCAGTGCTAGAGATGGCGGACTAGCGGGGGACGAGCAGTACTTC. Its protein is CSARDGGLAGDEQYF.

This clonotype was counted many times. The V gene is TRBV6-2 or TRBV6-3, the J gene TRBJ2-4; tentative D call: TRBD2 (6 bases). This CDR3 comprises 13 residues. In germline, CDR1 is MNHEY, CDR2 SVGEGT. V shed 8 bases and J shed 5 bases, with 13 bases lying between them. CDR3 nucleotide sequence: TGTGCCAGCCAGCGCGGACTACAAAACATTCAGTACTTC. This gives the protein CASQRGLQNIQYF.

This clonotype was picked up many times. The J gene is TRBJ1-1, the V gene TRBV12-3 or TRBV12-4, with 10 nucleotides matching TRBD1. Germline trimming cut 3 bases from V and 4 bases from J; bases unmatched to any gene: 2. The CDR3 consists of 14 residues. The CDR3 DNA follows: TGTGCCAGCAGTTTGACAGGGGGCGGCACTGAAGCTTTCTTT. It is translated as CASSLTGGGTEAFF.

This clonotype has at least ten counts. The chain combines TRBV7-9 with TRBJ2-7; the D is unclear. The CDR3 totals 12 residues. Trimming removed 5 bases from V and 7 bases from J, with 12 bases in between. Per the germline V gene, CDR1 is SEHNR and CDR2 is FQNEAQ (reference sequence). The CDR3 nucleotides read TGTGCCAGCAGCCCAGGCCGTCTGGAGCAGTACTTC. Amino acids: CASSPGRLEQYF.

This clonotype occurred many times. A much larger clone differs by one base, so this may be a read error. V and J are TRBV6-5 and TRBJ2-7; 13 positions match TRBD2. V lost 6 bases and J lost 6; bases outside the gene matches: 8. The CDR3 is made up of 15 amino acids. In germline, CDR1 is MNHEY, CDR2 SVGAGI. The CDR3 protein is CASRVTSGRASEQYF. CDR3 bases: TGTGCCAGCAGAGTTACTAGCGGGAGGGCCAGCGAGCAGTACTTC.

At least ten counts were recorded for this clonotype. The rearrangement uses TRBV3-1 and TRBJ2-7; the D is unclear. The CDR3 extends over 13 amino acids. V was pared by 0 bases and J by 6 bases, with 9 bases between. Per the germline V gene, CDR1 is LGHDT and CDR2 is YNNKEL (reference sequence). Here the CDR3 DNA reads TGTGCCAGCAGCCAAGATCTCCCAGGCGAGCAGTACTTC. Encoded protein: CASSQDLPGEQYF.

There are many counts of this clonotype. The V gene is TRBV20-1, the J gene TRBJ1-1; possibly TRBD1 for D (6 bases). The CDR3 is 12 amino acids. Germline-derived CDR1 and CDR2 are DFQATT and SNEGSKA (reference sequence). V was shortened by 4 bases and J by 1 base, with 7 bases between the two germline ends. The CDR3, as DNA: TGCAGTGCTAAGGGGGGGAACACTGAAGCTTTCTTT. It encodes CSAKGGNTEAFF.

V and J are TRBV29-1 and TRBJ2-2; tentatively, D is TRBD2 (5 bases). Germline CDR1 is SQVTM and CDR2 is ANQGSEA. Trimming pared 3 bases from V and 6 bases from J, leaving 14 bases between. The CDR3 covers 14 residues. CDR3 DNA sequence: TGCAGCGTTGATAGCGCAAGAAGGTCCGGGGAGCTGTTTTTT. Translating gives CSVDSARRSGELFF.

This clonotype was recorded many times. The chain recombines TRBV30 with TRBJ1-2; D is uncertain. From germline, CDR1 is GTSNPN and CDR2 SVGIG (reference sequence). The germline V and J ends were trimmed by 5 bases and 3 bases, with 13 bases remaining between them. The CDR3 length is 13 residues. The CDR3: CAWARQTDYGYTF. The CDR3 DNA reads as TGTGCCTGGGCGCGGCAGACGGACTATGGCTACACCTTC.

This clonotype showed up many times. This chain uses TRBV6-1 with TRBJ2-2, with TRBD2 matching over 7 bases. The V gene end was trimmed by 11 bases and the J gene end by 4 bases; junction bases not matched to a gene: 10. The CDR3 length is 14 residues. Germline V gives CDR1 MNHNS, CDR2 SASEGT. Here the CDR3 DNA reads TGTGCCGCAGGGCTAGCGGAAGTCACCGGGGAGCTGTTTTTT. Translating gives CAAGLAEVTGELFF.

Only a few counts were recorded for this clonotype. The chain couples TRBV6-1 to TRBJ2-7; D may be TRBD2 (6 bases). Germline V gives CDR1 MNHNS, CDR2 SASEGT. This CDR3 region has 16 residues. The ends were cut back, 5 bases at V and 5 bases at J, with 22 bases in the middle. Written as DNA, the CDR3 is TGTGCCAGCAGTACGACCATTGGGACTTCGAAGAACGAGCAGTACTTC. This codes for CASSTTIGTSKNEQYF.

This clonotype was seen ten or more times. The chain has TRBV6-1 and TRBJ1-5; 7 nucleotides line up with TRBD1. This CDR3 comprises 13 residues. Germline CDR1 MNHNS, CDR2 SASEGT. V lost 4 bases to trimming and J lost 9 bases; unmatched junction nucleotides: 6. The CDR3 coding sequence is TGTGCCAGCAGTGGACAGGGAGCCGGGCCCCAGCATTTT. Protein sequence: CASSGQGAGPQHF.

This clonotype was counted only a few times. The chain links TRBV5-1 to TRBJ2-5; 8 nucleotides agree with TRBD1. J gave up 9 bases and V 0 bases, and 13 bases lay outside the gene matches. CDR3 length: 16 residues. From germline, CDR1 is SGHRS and CDR2 YFSETQ. The CDR3 sequence is CASSLAGTGVEVAQYF. The CDR3 DNA reads as TGCGCCAGCAGCTTGGCCGGGACAGGCGTTGAAGTGGCCCAGTACTTC.

This clonotype was observed at least ten times. The CDR3 is CASSFHREAFF. CDR3 DNA: TGTGCCAGCAGTTTTCACAGGGAAGCTTTCTTT. V and J are TRBV12-3 or TRBV12-4 and TRBJ1-1, with D perhaps matching TRBD1 (5 bases). The CDR3 extends over 11 amino acids. The V and J ends lost 3 bases and 8 bases respectively, with 7 bases between them.

This clonotype showed up many times. This chain joins TRBV30 and TRBJ1-5; 8 bases are shared with TRBD1. Trimming took 5 bases from V and 6 from J; bases not matched to a gene: 15. CDR3 size: 16 residues. Germline CDR1 and CDR2: GTSNPN and SVGIG (reference sequence). CDR3 sequence: CAWEQGIRGPGQPQHF. The CDR3 DNA sequence: TGTGCCTGGGAGCAGGGTATCAGGGGGCCCGGTCAGCCCCAGCATTTT.